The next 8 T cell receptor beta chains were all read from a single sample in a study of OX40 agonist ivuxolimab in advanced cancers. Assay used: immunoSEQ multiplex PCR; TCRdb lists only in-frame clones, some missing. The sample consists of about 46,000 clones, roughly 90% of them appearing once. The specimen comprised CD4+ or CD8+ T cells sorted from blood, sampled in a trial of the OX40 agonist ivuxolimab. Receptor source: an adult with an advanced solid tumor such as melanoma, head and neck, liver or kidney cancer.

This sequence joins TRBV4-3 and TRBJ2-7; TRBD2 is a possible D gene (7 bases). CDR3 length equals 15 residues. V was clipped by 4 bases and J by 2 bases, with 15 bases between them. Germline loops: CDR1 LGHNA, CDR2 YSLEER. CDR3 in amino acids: CASSPGGATTYEQYF. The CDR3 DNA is TGCGCCAGCAGCCCGGGGGGCGCGACAACCTACGAGCAGTACTTC.

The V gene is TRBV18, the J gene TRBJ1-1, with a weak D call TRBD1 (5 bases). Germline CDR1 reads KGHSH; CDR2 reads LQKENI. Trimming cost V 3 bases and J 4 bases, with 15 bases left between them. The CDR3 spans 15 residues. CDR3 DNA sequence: TGTGCCAGCTCACCGCTGGACAAAGTTGCCACTGAAGCTTTCTTT. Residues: CASSPLDKVATEAFF.

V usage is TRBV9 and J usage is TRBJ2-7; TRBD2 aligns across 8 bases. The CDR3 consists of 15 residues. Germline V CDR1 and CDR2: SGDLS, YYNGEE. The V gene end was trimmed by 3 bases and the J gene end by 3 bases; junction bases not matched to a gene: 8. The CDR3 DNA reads TGTGCCAGCAGCGCGAGCGGGAGACCGCTCTACGAGCAGTACTTC. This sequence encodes CASSASGRPLYEQYF.

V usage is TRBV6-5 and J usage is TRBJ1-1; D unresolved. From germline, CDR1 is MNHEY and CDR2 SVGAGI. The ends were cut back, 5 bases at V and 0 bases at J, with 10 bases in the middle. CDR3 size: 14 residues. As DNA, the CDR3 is TGTGCCAGCAGTGCCAGTACTATGAACACTGAAGCTTTCTTT. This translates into CASSASTMNTEAFF.

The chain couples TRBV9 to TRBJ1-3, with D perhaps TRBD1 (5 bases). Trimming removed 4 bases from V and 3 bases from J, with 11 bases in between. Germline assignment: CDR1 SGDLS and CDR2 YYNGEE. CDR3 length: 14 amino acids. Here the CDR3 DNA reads TGTGCCAGCAGCATCCGGGACCTTGGAAACACCATATATTTT. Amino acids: CASSIRDLGNTIYF.

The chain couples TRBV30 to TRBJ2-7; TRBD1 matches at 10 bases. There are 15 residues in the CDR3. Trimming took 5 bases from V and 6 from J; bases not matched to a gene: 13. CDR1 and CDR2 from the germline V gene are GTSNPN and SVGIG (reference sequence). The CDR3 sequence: CAWAPRTGGLREQYF. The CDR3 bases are TGTGCCTGGGCCCCCCGGACAGGGGGTTTACGCGAGCAGTACTTC.

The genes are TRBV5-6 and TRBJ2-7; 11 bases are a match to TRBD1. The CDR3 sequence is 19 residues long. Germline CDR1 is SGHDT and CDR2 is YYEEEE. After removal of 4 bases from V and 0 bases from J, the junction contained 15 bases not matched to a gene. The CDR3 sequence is CASSGAGTGGFLGSYEQYF. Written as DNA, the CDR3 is TGTGCCAGCAGCGGTGCCGGGACAGGGGGTTTTTTGGGCTCCTACGAGCAGTACTTC.

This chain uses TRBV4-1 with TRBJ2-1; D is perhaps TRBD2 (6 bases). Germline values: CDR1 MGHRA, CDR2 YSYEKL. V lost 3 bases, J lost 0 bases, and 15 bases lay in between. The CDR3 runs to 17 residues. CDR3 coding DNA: TGCGCCAGCAGCCAGCTGCCCGTAGCGGCCTCCTACAATGAGCAGTTCTTC. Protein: CASSQLPVAASYNEQFF.